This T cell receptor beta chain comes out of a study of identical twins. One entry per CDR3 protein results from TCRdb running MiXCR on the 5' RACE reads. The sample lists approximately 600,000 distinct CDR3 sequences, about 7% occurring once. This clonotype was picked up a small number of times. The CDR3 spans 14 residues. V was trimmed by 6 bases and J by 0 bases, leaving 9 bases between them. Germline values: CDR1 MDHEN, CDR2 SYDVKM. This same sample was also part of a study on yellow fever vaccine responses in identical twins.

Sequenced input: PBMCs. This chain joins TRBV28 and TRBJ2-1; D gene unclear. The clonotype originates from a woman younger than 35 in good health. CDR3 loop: CASRGPSSYNEQFF. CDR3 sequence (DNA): TGTGCCAGCAGGGGCCCTAGCTCCTACAATGAGCAGTTCTTC. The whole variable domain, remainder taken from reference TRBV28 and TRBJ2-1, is DVKVTQSSRYLVKRTGEKVFLECVQDMDHENMFWYRQDPGLGLRLIYFSYDVKMKEKGDIPEGYSVSREKKERFSLILESASTNQTSMYLCASRGPSSYNEQFFGPGTRLTVL.